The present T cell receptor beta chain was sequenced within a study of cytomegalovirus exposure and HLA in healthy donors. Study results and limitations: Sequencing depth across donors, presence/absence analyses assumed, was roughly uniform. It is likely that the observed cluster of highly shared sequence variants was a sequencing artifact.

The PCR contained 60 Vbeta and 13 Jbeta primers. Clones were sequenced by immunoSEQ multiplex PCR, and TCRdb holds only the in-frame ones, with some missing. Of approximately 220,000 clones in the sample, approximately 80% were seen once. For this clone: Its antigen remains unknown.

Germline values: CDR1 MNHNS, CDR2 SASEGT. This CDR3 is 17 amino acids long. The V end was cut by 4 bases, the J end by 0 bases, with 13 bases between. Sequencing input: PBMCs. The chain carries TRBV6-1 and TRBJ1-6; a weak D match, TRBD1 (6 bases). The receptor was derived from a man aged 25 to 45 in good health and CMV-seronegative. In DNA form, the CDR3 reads TGTGCCAGCAGTGTCCCTACAGGGAGCTCCTATAATTCACCCCTCCACTTT. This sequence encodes CASSVPTGSSYNSPLHF.